This entry lists 26 T cell receptor beta chains sequenced from one sample in a study of beta chain features in type 1 diabetes. General study results and limits: When Type 1 diabetes patients were examined, their TCRB CDR3s proved moderately but significantly shorter in all four CD4+ subsets.

Since all of the isolated RNA was reverse transcribed, expressed TCRB transcripts were what got sequenced. The data were produced by immunoSEQ multiplex PCR, yet TCRdb's version contains in-frame clones alone and is incomplete. The sample shows 240,000 or so clones, approximately 14% of them seen only once. For these TCRs, the target antigens are not known. The sequenced material came from naive CD4+ T cells from blood. These receptors were taken from a man aged 25-45 years with type 1 diabetes.

The chain couples TRBV30 to TRBJ2-1; 8 bases are shared with TRBD1. Trimming took 1 base from V and 9 from J; bases not matched to a gene: 2. The CDR3 runs 12 residues. Germline-derived CDR1 and CDR2 are GTSNPN and SVGIG (reference sequence). CDR3 sequence: CAWSGQGSEQFF. The CDR3 bases are TGTGCCTGGAGTGGACAGGGGAGTGAGCAGTTCTTC.

CDR3 coding DNA: TGTGCCAGCAGCGTAACTAGCTATGCCAATGAGCAGTTCTTC. This translates into CASSVTSYANEQFF. J is TRBJ2-1 and V is TRBV9, with D perhaps TRBD2 (6 bases). Germline CDR1 is SGDLS and CDR2 is YYNGEE. The ends were cut back, 1 base at V and 6 bases at J, with 11 bases in the middle. The CDR3 runs 14 residues.

This clone has more than one count but fewer than ten. This chain links TRBV5-4 with TRBJ1-1, with TRBD1 matching 7 bases. This CDR3 has 15 residues. CDR1 is SGHNT and CDR2 is YYREEE in the germline V gene (reference sequence). V gave up 4 bases and J gave up 3 bases; unmatched junction bases: 9. This CDR3 reads CASSILQGTDTEAFF. CDR3 nucleotides: TGTGCCAGCAGCATTCTACAGGGGACGGACACTGAAGCTTTCTTT.

V and J are TRBV6-5 and TRBJ1-4, with 9 nucleotides matching TRBD1. In germline, CDR1 is MNHEY, CDR2 SVGAGI. This CDR3 has 15 amino acids. The V gene end was trimmed by 0 bases and the J gene end by 6 bases; junction bases not matched to a gene: 2. This chain's CDR3 is CASSYSRTGDEKLFF. The CDR3 DNA is TGTGCCAGCAGTTACTCAAGGACAGGGGATGAAAAACTGTTTTTT.

This chain uses TRBV11-2 with TRBJ2-2; 11 nucleotides match TRBD2. With 9 bases clipped from V and 5 bases from J, the junction kept 2 bases outside the gene matches. The CDR3 runs 13 residues. Germline V gene lookup returns CDR1 SGHAT and CDR2 FQNNGV. The CDR3 coding sequence is TGTGCCAGTGGGACTAGCGGTACCGGGGAGCTGTTTTTT. This sequence encodes CASGTSGTGELFF. The whole variable domain, filled in from reference TRBV11-2 and TRBJ2-2, reads EAGVAQSPRYKIIEKRQSVAFWCNPISGHATLYWYQQILGQGPKLLIQFQNNGVVDDSQLPKDRFSAERLKGVDSTLKIQPAKLEDSAVYLCASGTSGTGELFFGEGSRLTVL.

This clone was counted a few times. The chain employs TRBV30 and TRBJ1-4; D possibly corresponds to TRBD1 (5 bases). The germline V and J ends were trimmed by 2 bases and 5 bases, with 9 bases remaining between them. This CDR3 is 13 amino acids long. Germline V lookup: CDR1 GTSNPN, CDR2 SVGIG (reference sequence). The CDR3 nucleotides read TGTGCCTGGAGTAGACAGCAGAATGAAAAACTGTTTTTT. Translating it yields CAWSRQQNEKLFF.

The chain is built from TRBV5-6 and TRBJ2-5; tentative D call: TRBD1 (6 bases). This CDR3 is built from 14 residues. The germline V gene has CDR1 SGHDT and CDR2 YYEEEE. V lost 4 bases and J lost 7, with 17 bases in between. The CDR3 here is CASSRPNRVGTQYF. Written as DNA, the CDR3 is TGTGCCAGCAGCCGTCCTAACAGGGTTGGGACCCAGTACTTC. The variable domain in full, with the rest retrieved from reference TRBV5-6 and TRBJ2-5, is DAGVTQSPTHLIKTRGQQVTLRCSPKSGHDTVSWYQQALGQGPQFIFQYYEEEERQRGNFPDRFSGHQFPNYSSELNVNALLLGDSALYLCASSRPNRVGTQYFGPGTRLLVL.

With regard to this clone: Because the CDR3 is missing its conserved closing phenylalanine or tryptophan, this is likely a read error. Because the CDR3's place on the DNA is in doubt, the DNA is left out and the CDR3 is given as listed by TCRdb. This sequence joins TRBV18 and TRBJ2-7; TRBD2, the table's D call, was not compared with the DNA. Per germline, CDR1 KGHSH and CDR2 LQKENI. The CDR3 has 13 amino acids, counting both end residues. The CDR3 reads CASSPGDGGVKII.

The V gene is TRBV27, the J gene TRBJ1-5, with no clear D. CDR1 is MNHEY and CDR2 is SMNVEV in the germline V gene (reference sequence). The V end lost 6 bases, the J end lost 15 bases, and 21 bases lay between the germline ends. CDR3 length: 13 amino acids. CDR3 DNA: TGTGCCAGCAGCCTATTAGTCCCGTTCGCTTTGCATTTT. Translated, it gives CASSLLVPFALHF.

This clone was found a few times. The rearrangement joins TRBV10-3 to TRBJ2-2; perhaps TRBD2 as D (6 bases). This CDR3 is built from 15 residues. Germline lookup yields CDR1 ENHRY and CDR2 SYGVKD. Trimming cost V 2 bases and J 7 bases, with 14 bases left between them. In DNA form, the CDR3 reads TGTGCCATCAGTGAGAGGGCCCCGGGGGACGGGGAGCTGTTTTTT. It encodes CAISERAPGDGELFF.

This clone occurred a few times. The chain joins TRBV20-1 to TRBJ2-1; D might be TRBD2 (6 bases). V lost 8 bases, J lost 5 bases, and 10 bases lay in between. CDR1 DFQATT and CDR2 SNEGSKA come from the germline V gene (reference sequence). This CDR3 is built from 11 residues. The CDR3 loop reads CSQLADNEQFF. CDR3 nucleotide sequence: TGCAGTCAACTAGCCGACAATGAGCAGTTCTTC.

This clone was detected only a few times. The gene calls are TRBV9 and TRBJ2-7; a weak D match, TRBD1 (5 bases). Germline CDR1 reads SGDLS; CDR2 reads YYNGEE. This CDR3 region has 14 residues. Trimming left V 0 bases short and J 4 bases short, with 11 bases between. The CDR3 reads CASSVVDSTYEQYF. CDR3 sequence (DNA): TGTGCCAGCAGCGTAGTAGACAGCACATACGAGCAGTACTTC.

The CDR3 loop reads CASSLKPGASAEAFF. The CDR3 nucleotides read TGTGCCAGCAGTTTAAAACCCGGGGCTAGCGCTGAAGCTTTCTTT. V usage is TRBV28 and J usage is TRBJ1-1; TRBD1 might be the D (5 bases). With 2 bases removed from V and 6 bases from J, the gap between germline ends came to 16 bases. The CDR3 is made up of 15 amino acids. Per the germline V gene, CDR1 is MDHEN and CDR2 is SYDVKM.

This clone was found a few times. Within the sample, other DNA sequences also encode this same CDR3. The chain joins TRBV5-1 to TRBJ2-7, with 10 positions matching TRBD1. The junction had 3 bases not matched to a gene; V was cut back by 0 bases and J by 6 bases. This CDR3 comprises 14 residues. The germline V gene has CDR1 SGHRS and CDR2 YFSETQ. CDR3 amino acids: CASSLGDRGGEQYF. DNA for the CDR3: TGCGCCAGCAGCTTGGGGGACAGGGGTGGCGAGCAGTACTTC.

This clone was counted between two and nine times. V is TRBV29-1 and J is TRBJ1-2; D is undetermined. The CDR3 is 10 amino acids. Per the germline V gene, CDR1 is SQVTM and CDR2 is ANQGSEA. V dropped 0 bases and J dropped 13 bases, with 9 bases sitting between them. CDR3 bases: TGCAGCGTTGAAGATAGAACAGCCACCTTC. This codes for CSVEDRTATF. Filled out from reference TRBV29-1 and TRBJ1-2, the complete variable domain reads SAVISQKPSRDICQRGTSLTIQCQVDSQVTMMFWYRQQPGQSLTLIATANQGSEATYESGFVIDKFPISRPNLTFSTLTVSNMSPEDSSIYLCSVEDRTATFGSGTRLTVV.

This clone was seen a few times. The rearrangement links TRBV18 to TRBJ2-3; possibly TRBD2 for D (6 bases). In germline, CDR1 is KGHSH, CDR2 LQKENI. CDR3 length: 12 amino acids. The V end lost 5 bases, the J end lost 6 bases, and 9 bases lay between the germline ends. CDR3 residues: CASSSEGDTQYF. The CDR3 nucleotides read TGTGCCAGCTCATCGGAGGGGGATACGCAGTATTTT. The whole variable domain, remainder taken from reference TRBV18 and TRBJ2-3, is NAGVMQNPRHLVRRRGQEARLRCSPMKGHSHVYWYRQLPEEGLKFMVYLQKENIIDESGMPKERFSAEFPKEGPSILRIQQVVRGDSAAYFCASSSEGDTQYFGPGTRLTVL.

This clone was counted a few times. The rearrangement links TRBV2 to TRBJ2-3, with D perhaps matching TRBD1 (6 bases). V was pared by 3 bases and J by 5 bases, with 12 bases between. CDR1 is SNHLY, CDR2 FYNNEI, per germline. The CDR3 is 14 amino acids. DNA for the CDR3: TGTGCCAGCAGTGAGACCCGGGACAAAGATACGCAGTATTTT. Its protein product is CASSETRDKDTQYF.

The chain is built from TRBV30 and TRBJ2-2; D gene ambiguous. Germline V gives CDR1 GTSNPN, CDR2 SVGIG (reference sequence). The CDR3 covers 12 residues. Trimming removed 1 base at V and 9 bases at J, with 9 bases between. The CDR3 protein is CAWSDTARELFF. The CDR3 DNA reads as TGTGCCTGGAGTGATACCGCGCGGGAGCTGTTTTTT.

The chain recombines TRBV19 with TRBJ2-7; 8 bases map to TRBD1. The V and J ends lost 5 bases and 0 bases, in that order; junction bases with no gene match: 6. CDR1 and CDR2 from the germline V gene are LNHDA and SQIVND (reference sequence). The CDR3 spans 15 residues. CDR3 loop: CASSAPGQVSYEQYF. The CDR3 DNA reads as TGTGCCAGTAGTGCCCCGGGACAGGTCTCCTACGAGCAGTACTTC.

This clone was found a few times. V usage is TRBV7-9 and J usage is TRBJ2-5, with TRBD1 matching over 9 bases. The germline V gene encodes CDR1 SEHNR and CDR2 FQNEAQ (reference sequence). The CDR3 runs to 15 residues. With 5 bases clipped from V and 5 bases from J, the junction kept 9 bases outside the gene matches. The CDR3 DNA reads TGTGCCAGCAGCCTCCGGACAGGGGAGTACGAGACCCAGTACTTC. Translation: CASSLRTGEYETQYF.

This clone was observed a handful of times. The chain combines TRBV5-5 with TRBJ2-5, with D perhaps TRBD2 (6 bases). CDR3 size: 15 residues. CDR1 and CDR2 (germline): SGHKS, YYEKEE (reference sequence). The V and J ends lost 4 bases and 2 bases respectively, with 15 bases between them. This CDR3 is CASSAGPRGQETQYF. CDR3 nucleotides: TGTGCCAGCAGCGCGGGACCACGAGGTCAAGAGACCCAGTACTTC.

This clone was observed a handful of times. The rearrangement uses TRBV11-2 and TRBJ2-7; TRBD2 is a possible D gene (5 bases). The ends were cut back, 0 bases at V and 2 bases at J, with 8 bases in the middle. Germline V gives CDR1 SGHAT, CDR2 FQNNGV. The CDR3 spans 14 residues. CDR3 DNA sequence: TGTGCCAGCAGCTTAGACGGGGAGACCTACGAGCAGTACTTC. It specifies CASSLDGETYEQYF.

The chain carries TRBV5-1 and TRBJ1-1; 7 bases agree with TRBD1. CDR3 size: 15 residues. Trimming cost V 4 bases and J 4 bases; bases outside gene matches: 10. CDR1 and CDR2 from the germline V gene are SGHRS and YFSETQ. In nucleotides, the CDR3 is TGCGCCAGCAGCCGCGGGACAGCCGACGGCACTGAAGCTTTCTTT. As protein: CASSRGTADGTEAFF.

In DNA, the CDR3 is TGTGCCAGCCACCGGGACAGGGGTGCGCGGGGTACTGAAGCTTTCTTT. Translating it yields CASHRDRGARGTEAFF. The chain has TRBV7-6 and TRBJ1-1, with 10 bases aligning to TRBD1. Germline loops: CDR1 SGHVS, CDR2 FNYEAQ. V trimming: 8 bases; J trimming: 5 bases; junction bases outside the gene matches: 14. This CDR3 has 16 residues.

The chain links TRBV6-5 to TRBJ1-4; TRBD1 might be the D (5 bases). This CDR3 has 15 residues. The germline CDR1 and CDR2 sequences are MNHEY and SVGAGI. The V and J ends lost 0 bases and 8 bases respectively, with 13 bases between them. CDR3 sequence: CASSYSGGVREKLFF. CDR3 sequence (DNA): TGTGCCAGCAGTTACTCGGGAGGGGTGAGAGAAAAACTGTTTTTT.

J is TRBJ2-3 and V is TRBV5-1; TRBD2 is a possible D gene (6 bases). Germline V gene lookup returns CDR1 SGHRS and CDR2 YFSETQ. V lost 4 bases to trimming and J lost 0 bases, with 12 bases between them. The CDR3 sequence is 15 residues long. CDR3 protein: CASSGRGTSTDTQYF. DNA for the CDR3: TGCGCCAGCAGCGGGCGCGGGACTAGCACAGATACGCAGTATTTT.